Presented here are 14 T cell receptor beta chains from one specimen sequenced in a study of T cells in Graves' hyperthyroidism and ophthalmopathy (dated by TCRdb to the late 2010s). Receptor amplification or capture employed multiplex PCR. Reads for this sample came from an Illumina HiSeq 2000. The TCR beta CDR3 regions were amplified from the RNA transcripts. For the first round of RT-PCR on the TCR CDR3, the HTBI primer set was used together with the Qiagen OneStep RT-PCR kit. TCRdb redid the processing of the public reads, applying fastp at Q25 and MiXCR, and retained in-frame beta chains. Each CDR3 protein gets just one entry, which takes the most common genes and DNA from the rows behind it. The sample contains roughly 500,000 distinct CDR3 sequences, around 45% of them found a single time. The ten largest make up 15% to 20% of the sample. The sequencing input was peripheral blood or thyroid tissue (not recorded which). The receptors stem from an adult woman with Graves' disease, either hyperthyroidism or ophthalmopathy (not recorded which).

This clonotype appeared many times. V gene TRBV11-1 combines with J gene TRBJ2-7; D uncertain. Deletions cut 5 bases from V and 4 bases from J, with 12 bases between. Germline CDR1 SGHAT, CDR2 FQDESV (reference sequence). CDR3 length: 13 residues. CDR3 sequence: CASSRAHRYEQYF. As DNA, the CDR3 is TGTGCCAGCAGCCGGGCTCATCGTTACGAGCAGTACTTC.

This chain links TRBV5-1 with TRBJ2-2; 7 bases map to TRBD1. Germline V lookup: CDR1 SGHRS, CDR2 YFSETQ. Germline trimming cut 6 bases from V and 7 bases from J; bases unmatched to any gene: 9. The CDR3 sequence is 14 residues long. CDR3 nucleotide sequence: TGCGCCAGCACCGAACAGGGGAGTAACGGGGAGCTGTTTTTT. It encodes CASTEQGSNGELFF. Variable domain in full (rest from reference TRBV5-1 and TRBJ2-2): KAGVTQTPRYLIKTRGQQVTLSCSPISGHRSVSWYQQTPGQGLQFLFEYFSETQRNKGNFPGRFSGRQFSNSRSEMNVSTLELGDSALYLCASTEQGSNGELFFGEGSRLTVL.

This clonotype showed up just a few times. The chain joins TRBV15 to TRBJ1-6; D uncertain. Trimming took 5 bases from V and 10 from J, leaving 15 bases between them. CDR1 is LNHNV and CDR2 is YYDKDF in the germline V gene (reference sequence). The CDR3 covers 14 residues. The CDR3 loop is CATSQFKGQSPLHF. The DNA for the CDR3 is TGTGCCACCAGCCAGTTTAAAGGGCAGTCACCCCTCCACTTT.

The genes are TRBV10-3 and TRBJ1-1; D might be TRBD1 (5 bases). Germline V CDR1 and CDR2: ENHRY, SYGVKD. The length of the CDR3 is 17 residues. CDR3 sequence: CATITPKGFKSDTEAFF. CDR3 nucleotide sequence: TGTGCTACCATAACACCAAAGGGGTTTAAGTCAGACACTGAAGCTTTCTTT.

This clonotype has a count of ten or more. The V call is TRBV7-2, the J call TRBJ1-5, with D uncertain. Germline V CDR1 and CDR2: SGHTA, FQGNSA. The CDR3 covers 14 residues. Trimming pared 0 bases from V and 6 bases from J, leaving 9 bases between. This CDR3 is CASSLALPGQPQHF. CDR3 nucleotides: TGTGCCAGCAGCTTAGCCTTACCCGGTCAGCCCCAGCATTTT.

This clonotype was picked up one time. The rearrangement uses TRBV10-2 and TRBJ1-2; 7 nucleotides align to TRBD1. The CDR3 extends over 14 amino acids. The V gene end was trimmed by 2 bases and the J gene end by 6 bases; junction bases not matched to a gene: 6. Germline loops: CDR1 WSHSY, CDR2 SAAADI. The CDR3: CASSEGWDRNGYTF. Written as DNA, the CDR3 is TGCGCCAGCAGTGAGGGGTGGGACAGAAATGGCTACACCTTC.

About this clonotype itself: The junction and the germline gene differ at one end; a read error may be behind it. CDR3 bases: TGTGCTAGCAGCTTGAAGCCTAGCAGGAGCACCGGGGAGCTGTTTTTT. Its protein is CASSLKPSRSTGELFF. The chain links TRBV7-7 to TRBJ2-2; a possible D gene is TRBD2 (5 bases). Germline V gene sequence: CDR1 SSHAT, CDR2 FNYEAQ (reference sequence). The CDR3 is made up of 16 amino acids.

This clonotype was seen a single time. The chain recombines TRBV7-9 with TRBJ2-5; D not resolved. Germline V lookup: CDR1 SEHNR, CDR2 FQNEAQ (reference sequence). This CDR3 spans 16 amino acids. The V gene lost 2 bases and the J gene lost 0 bases, with 13 bases spanning the gap. This CDR3 is CASSLLRAPDQETQYF. The CDR3 nucleotides are TGTGCCAGCAGCTTACTTAGGGCCCCTGACCAAGAGACCCAGTACTTC.

This clonotype was seen ten or more times. This chain joins TRBV3-1 and TRBJ1-1; D is unresolved. The CDR3 is 13 amino acids. Germline CDR1 is LGHDT and CDR2 is YNNKEL (reference sequence). Trimming removed 4 bases at V and 5 bases at J, with 11 bases between. The CDR3 spells CASSPGLGTEAFF. The CDR3 nucleotides read TGTGCCAGCAGCCCGGGCCTAGGAACTGAAGCTTTCTTT.

A note on this clonotype: Since a much larger clone is just one base distant, this may be a read error. The chain employs TRBV28 and TRBJ1-1; no definite D call. The CDR3 has 13 residues. Germline values: CDR1 MDHEN, CDR2 SYDVKM. Trimming removed 0 bases at V and 4 bases at J, with 6 bases between. In nucleotides, the CDR3 is TGTGCCAGCAGTTTATGTAAGGGCACTGAAGCTTTCTTT. Translating it yields CASSLCKGTEAFF. The full variable domain, its missing parts supplied by reference TRBV28 and TRBJ1-1, is DVKVTQSSRYLVKRTGEKVFLECVQDMDHENMFWYRQDPGLGLRLIYFSYDVKMKEKGDIPEGYSVSREKKERFSLILESASTNQTSMYLCASSLCKGTEAFFGQGTRLTVV.

This clonotype was seen at least ten times. The chain combines TRBV10-3 with TRBJ2-2; D may be TRBD1 (6 bases). Germline V CDR1 and CDR2: ENHRY, SYGVKD. This CDR3 region has 18 residues. V lost 4 bases to trimming and J lost 0 bases, with 18 bases between them. CDR3 bases: TGTGCCATCAGTGGGACCATCGCAACAGGGACGAACACCGGGGAGCTGTTTTTT. Protein: CAISGTIATGTNTGELFF.

This clonotype was counted only a few times. The J gene is TRBJ1-2, the V gene TRBV20-1; 7 positions match TRBD1. Trimming took 6 bases from V and 7 from J; bases not matched to a gene: 11. CDR1 is DFQATT and CDR2 is SNEGSKA in the germline V gene (reference sequence). The CDR3 covers 13 residues. CDR3 nucleotide sequence: TGCAGTGCGAGAAACAGGGGTTCAAGTGGCTACACCTTC. Translation gives CSARNRGSSGYTF.

The gene calls are TRBV20-1 and TRBJ2-3; 7 bases fit TRBD2. The CDR3 consists of 14 residues. Germline lookup yields CDR1 DFQATT and CDR2 SNEGSKA (reference sequence). V shed 3 bases and J 2 bases; nucleotides not matched to a gene: 5. The CDR3 loop is CSASELADTDTQYF. The DNA of the CDR3 is TGCAGTGCTAGTGAGCTAGCGGACACAGATACGCAGTATTTT.

This clonotype was recorded at least ten times. This rearrangement joins TRBV2 to TRBJ1-2; 8 bases match TRBD1. The CDR3 extends over 14 amino acids. CDR1 is SNHLY and CDR2 is FYNNEI in the germline V gene. V dropped 4 bases and J dropped 8; count of bases not matched to a gene: 9. CDR3 loop: CASSVSPTGAGYTF. In nucleotides, the CDR3 is TGTGCCAGCAGTGTGTCCCCGACAGGGGCAGGCTACACCTTC.